Sequencing of this T cell receptor (beta chain) was carried out in a study of shared T cell receptors in the human thymus. The data were produced by immunoSEQ multiplex PCR, yet TCRdb's version contains in-frame clones alone and is incomplete. The sample includes 700,000 to 750,000 clones, 80% to 90% of them seen just once. The CDR3 spans 13 residues. Trimming took 3 bases from V and 8 from J, leaving 13 bases between them. The germline V gene encodes CDR1 SGDLS and CDR2 YYNGEE. A further study also used this sample, focusing on human thymus T cells. That study reports: The sample donors, healthy Finnish infants, were having corrective surgery for congenital heart defects. The study used thymus tissue resected during corrective heart surgery. It looked as if thymic and blood repertoires used V and J genes in a biased way. Thymic repertoires overlap heavily among unrelated individuals, related research has reported.

The TCR comes from a girl in the first two years of life with a congenital heart defect. V usage is TRBV9 and J usage is TRBJ2-3; TRBD2 is a possible D gene (5 bases). Sequences were obtained from thymocytes. DNA for the CDR3: TGTGCCAGCAGCGCCCCCTTCGCGGGTACGCAGTATTTT. Its translation: CASSAPFAGTQYF.